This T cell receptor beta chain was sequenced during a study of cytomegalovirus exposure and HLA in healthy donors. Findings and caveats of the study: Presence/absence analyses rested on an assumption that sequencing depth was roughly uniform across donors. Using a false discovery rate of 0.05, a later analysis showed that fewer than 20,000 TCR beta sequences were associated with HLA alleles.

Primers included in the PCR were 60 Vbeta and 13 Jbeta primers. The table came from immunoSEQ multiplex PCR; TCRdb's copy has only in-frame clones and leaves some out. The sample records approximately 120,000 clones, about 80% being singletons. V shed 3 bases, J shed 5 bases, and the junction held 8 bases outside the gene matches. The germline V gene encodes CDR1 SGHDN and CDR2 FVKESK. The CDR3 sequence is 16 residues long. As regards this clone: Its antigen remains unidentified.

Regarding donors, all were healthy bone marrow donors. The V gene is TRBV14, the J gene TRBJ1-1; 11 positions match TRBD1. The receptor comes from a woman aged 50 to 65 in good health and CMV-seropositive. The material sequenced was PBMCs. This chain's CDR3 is CASSQDRGLLETEAFF. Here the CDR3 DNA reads TGTGCCAGCAGCCAGGACAGGGGGCTTCTCGAAACTGAAGCTTTCTTT.